This T cell receptor beta chain stems from a study of vaccination and CD4 T cells after COVID-19. Once obtained from cultured CD4+ T cells, the DNA was sequenced using the Oncomine TCR Beta short-read assay. Via MiXCR, TCRdb re-called the PCR reads, giving one row per CDR3 protein. The profile shows more than 10,000 distinct CDR3 sequences, under 80% of them singletons. The treatment is: approximately 9-day PBMC culture with coronavirus spike peptide pools or control peptides (ViraFEST assay). The V end was cut by 2 bases, the J end by 3 bases, with 11 bases between. Germline-derived CDR1 and CDR2 are MNHEY and SMNVEV (reference sequence). The CDR3 is 15 residues long. As concerns this clonotype: The antigen is undetermined.

This receptor was taken from a human donor who had recovered from COVID-19. The V and J genes are TRBV27 and TRBJ1-5, with a possible D match to TRBD1 (5 bases). Sequencing was done on a sample of CD4+ T cells from blood, cultured in vitro. The DNA for the CDR3 is TGTGCCAGCAGTTTAGCCGGGGCGTACAATCAGCCCCAGCATTTT. This sequence encodes CASSLAGAYNQPQHF.